This TCR beta chain was sequenced for a study of blood T cell repertoires in COVID-19. With 0 bases removed from V and 4 bases from J, the gap between germline ends came to 7 bases. Germline V CDR1 and CDR2: MNHEY, SVGEGT. This CDR3 contains 14 residues. The table came from immunoSEQ multiplex PCR; TCRdb's copy has only in-frame clones and leaves some out. The data contain under 100,000 clones, roughly four fifths of them singletons. The chain is built from TRBV6-2 or TRBV6-3 and TRBJ1-5; weak D call: TRBD1 (5 bases). The sequenced material came from peripheral blood. The sequence came from a human donor in a cohort sampled during active COVID-19. DNA of the CDR3: TGTGCCAGCAGTTACTCCCGGGGGAATCAGCCCCAGCATTTT. Translated: CASSYSRGNQPQHF.